The entry below describes one TCR beta chain. No antigen is known for it. These data belong to a study of cytomegalovirus exposure and HLA in healthy donors. General study findings and limits: Most TCRs appeared rarely, but some public TCRs recurred in many donors. Cytomegalovirus-associated status was assigned to around 160 TCR beta chains.

PCR primers comprised 60 Vbeta and 13 Jbeta primers. This table comes from immunoSEQ multiplex PCR, and its TCRdb copy is limited to in-frame clones, with some not included. The table lists 93,000 or so clones, roughly 80% of them singletons. The TCR originated in a man over 45 in good health and CMV-seropositive. The sample comprised PBMCs.

DNA for the CDR3: TGTGCCAGCAGCTTGGGGACAGGGGGCCATCAGCCCCAGCATTTT. Its protein product is CASSLGTGGHQPQHF. The genes are TRBV7-9 and TRBJ1-5, with 12 bases matching TRBD1. Looked up from germline, CDR1 is SEHNR and CDR2 is FQNEAQ (reference sequence). The CDR3 length is 15 residues. With 3 bases clipped from V and 5 bases from J, the junction kept 2 bases outside the gene matches.